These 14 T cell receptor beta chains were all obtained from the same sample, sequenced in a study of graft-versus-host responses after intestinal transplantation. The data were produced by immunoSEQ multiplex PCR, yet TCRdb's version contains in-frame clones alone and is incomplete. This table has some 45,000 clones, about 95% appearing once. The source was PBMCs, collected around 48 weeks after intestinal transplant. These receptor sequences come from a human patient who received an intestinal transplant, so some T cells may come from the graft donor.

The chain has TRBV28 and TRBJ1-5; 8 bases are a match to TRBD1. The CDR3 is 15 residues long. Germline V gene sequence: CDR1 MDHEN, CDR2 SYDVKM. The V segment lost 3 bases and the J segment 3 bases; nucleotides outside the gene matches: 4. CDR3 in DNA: TGTGCCAGCAGTTTCGGACAGGGACTCAATCAGCCCCAGCATTTT. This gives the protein CASSFGQGLNQPQHF.

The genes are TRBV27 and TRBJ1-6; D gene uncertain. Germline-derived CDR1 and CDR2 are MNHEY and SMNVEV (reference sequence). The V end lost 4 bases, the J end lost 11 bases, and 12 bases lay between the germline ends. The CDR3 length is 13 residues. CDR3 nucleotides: TGTGCCAGCAGTTCTGGGGTCGGGGCACCCCTCCACTTT. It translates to CASSSGVGAPLHF.

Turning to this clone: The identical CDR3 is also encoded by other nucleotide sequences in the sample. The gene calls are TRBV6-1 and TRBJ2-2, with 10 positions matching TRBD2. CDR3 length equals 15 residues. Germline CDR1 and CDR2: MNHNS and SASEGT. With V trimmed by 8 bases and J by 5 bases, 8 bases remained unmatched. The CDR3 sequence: CASGGPSGGTGELFF. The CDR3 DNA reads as TGTGCCAGCGGGGGGCCTAGCGGGGGTACCGGGGAGCTGTTTTTT.

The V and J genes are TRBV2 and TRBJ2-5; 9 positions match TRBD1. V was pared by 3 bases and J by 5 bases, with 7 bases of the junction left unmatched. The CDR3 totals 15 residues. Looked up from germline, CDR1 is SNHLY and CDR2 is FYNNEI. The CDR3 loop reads CASSERTGAMETQYF. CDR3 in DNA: TGTGCCAGCAGTGAGAGGACAGGGGCGATGGAGACCCAGTACTTC.

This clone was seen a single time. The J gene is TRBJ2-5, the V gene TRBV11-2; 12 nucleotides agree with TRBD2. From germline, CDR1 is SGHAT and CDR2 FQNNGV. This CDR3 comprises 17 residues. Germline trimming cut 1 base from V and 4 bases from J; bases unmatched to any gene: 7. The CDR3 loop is CASSLGRLAGALETQYF. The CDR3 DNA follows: TGTGCCAGCAGCTTAGGGAGACTAGCGGGGGCCTTAGAGACCCAGTACTTC.

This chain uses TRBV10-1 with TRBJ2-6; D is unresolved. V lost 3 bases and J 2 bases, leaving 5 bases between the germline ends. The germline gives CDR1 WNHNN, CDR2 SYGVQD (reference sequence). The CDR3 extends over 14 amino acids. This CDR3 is CASSEGAGANVLTF. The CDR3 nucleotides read TGCGCCAGCAGTGAAGGAGCTGGGGCCAACGTCCTGACTTTC.

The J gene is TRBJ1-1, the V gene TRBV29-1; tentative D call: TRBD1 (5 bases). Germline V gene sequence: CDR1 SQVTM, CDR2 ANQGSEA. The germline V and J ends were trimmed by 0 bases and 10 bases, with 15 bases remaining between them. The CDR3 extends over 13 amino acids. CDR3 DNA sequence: TGCAGCGTTGAAGATGGAGGGATTAGGGGAGCTTTCTTT. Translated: CSVEDGGIRGAFF. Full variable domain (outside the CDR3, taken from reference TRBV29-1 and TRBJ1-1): SAVISQKPSRDICQRGTSLTIQCQVDSQVTMMFWYRQQPGQSLTLIATANQGSEATYESGFVIDKFPISRPNLTFSTLTVSNMSPEDSSIYLCSVEDGGIRGAFFGQGTRLTVV.

For the CDR3, the DNA is TGTGCCAGCAGCTTACCCAGGACAGGGCCGAGGGAGCAGTACTTC. Amino acid sequence: CASSLPRTGPREQYF. The rearrangement uses TRBV5-4 and TRBJ2-7, with 8 bases aligning to TRBD1. This CDR3 has 15 amino acids. Trimming cost V 2 bases and J 7 bases; bases outside gene matches: 11. Germline CDR1 reads SGHNT; CDR2 reads YYREEE (reference sequence).

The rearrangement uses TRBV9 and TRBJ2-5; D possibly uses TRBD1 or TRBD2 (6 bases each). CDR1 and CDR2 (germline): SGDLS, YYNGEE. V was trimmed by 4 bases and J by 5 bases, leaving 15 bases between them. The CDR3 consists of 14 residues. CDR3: CASSREGGEETQYF. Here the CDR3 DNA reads TGTGCCAGCAGCAGAGAGGGGGGCGAGGAGACCCAGTACTTC.

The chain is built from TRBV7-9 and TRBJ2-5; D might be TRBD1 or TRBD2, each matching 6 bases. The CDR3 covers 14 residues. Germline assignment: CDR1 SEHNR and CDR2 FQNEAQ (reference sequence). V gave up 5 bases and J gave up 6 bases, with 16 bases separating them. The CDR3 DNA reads TGTGCCAGCAGCCAGGAGGGGGTCTGGAAGACCCAGTACTTC. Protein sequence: CASSQEGVWKTQYF.

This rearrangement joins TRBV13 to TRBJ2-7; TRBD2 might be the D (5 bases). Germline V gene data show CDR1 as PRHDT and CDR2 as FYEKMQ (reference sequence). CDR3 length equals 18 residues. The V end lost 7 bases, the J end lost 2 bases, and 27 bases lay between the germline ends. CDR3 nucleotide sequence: TGTGCCAGCACCCACCGGGGAATGGGGAAGGACCAACCCTACGAGCAGTACTTC. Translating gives CASTHRGMGKDQPYEQYF.

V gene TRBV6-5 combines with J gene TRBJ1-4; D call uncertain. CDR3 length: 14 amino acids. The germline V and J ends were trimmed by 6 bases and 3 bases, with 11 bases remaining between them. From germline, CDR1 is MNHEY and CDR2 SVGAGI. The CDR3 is CASSPGVSNEKLFF. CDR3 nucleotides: TGTGCCAGCAGCCCCGGGGTGTCTAATGAAAAACTGTTTTTT.

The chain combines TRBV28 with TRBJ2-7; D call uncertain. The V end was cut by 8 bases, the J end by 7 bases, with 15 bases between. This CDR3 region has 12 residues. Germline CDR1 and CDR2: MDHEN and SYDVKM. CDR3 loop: CASGYDRGEQYF. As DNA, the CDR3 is TGTGCCAGCGGTTATGACCGTGGAGAGCAGTACTTC. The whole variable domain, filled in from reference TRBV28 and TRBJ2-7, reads DVKVTQSSRYLVKRTGEKVFLECVQDMDHENMFWYRQDPGLGLRLIYFSYDVKMKEKGDIPEGYSVSREKKERFSLILESASTNQTSMYLCASGYDRGEQYFGPGTRLTVT.

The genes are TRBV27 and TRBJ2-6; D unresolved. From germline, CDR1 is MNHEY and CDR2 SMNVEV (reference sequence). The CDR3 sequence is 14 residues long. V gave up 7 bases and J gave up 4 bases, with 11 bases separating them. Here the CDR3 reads CASTRVAGANVLTF. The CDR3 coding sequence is TGTGCCAGCACAAGGGTCGCAGGGGCCAACGTCCTGACTTTC.